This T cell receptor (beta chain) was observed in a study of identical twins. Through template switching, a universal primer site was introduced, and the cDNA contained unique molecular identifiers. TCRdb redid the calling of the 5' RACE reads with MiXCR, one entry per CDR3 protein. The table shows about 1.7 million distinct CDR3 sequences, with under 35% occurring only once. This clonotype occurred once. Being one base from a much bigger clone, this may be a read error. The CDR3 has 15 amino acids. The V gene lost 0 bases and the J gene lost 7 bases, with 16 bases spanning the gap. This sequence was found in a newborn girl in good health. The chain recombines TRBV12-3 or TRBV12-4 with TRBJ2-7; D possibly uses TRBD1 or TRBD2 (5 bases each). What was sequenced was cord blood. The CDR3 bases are TGTGCCAGCAGTTTAGCTTCCCTAAGAGGGGATGAGCAGTACTTC. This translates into CASSLASLRGDEQYF.